The 31 T cell receptor beta chains below were found in one sample sequenced in a study of cytomegalovirus exposure and HLA in healthy donors. PCR amplification relied on 60 Vbeta primers (plus 13 Jbeta primers). Repertoires were generated with immunoSEQ multiplex PCR, while TCRdb's copy carries only in-frame clones and drops some. The sample carries about 110,000 clones, around 85% recorded once. Sequencing was done on a sample of PBMCs. All receptors come from a man in his thirties or forties in good health and CMV-seropositive.

The gene calls are TRBV19 and TRBJ1-2; D remains unclear. Germline V gene data show CDR1 as LNHDA and CDR2 as SQIVND (reference sequence). Trimming took 4 bases from V and 5 from J, leaving 17 bases between them. This CDR3 comprises 15 residues. In nucleotides, the CDR3 is TGTGCCAGTAGTACCTCCGCCGGCGGTCCATATGGCTACACCTTC. This encodes CASSTSAGGPYGYTF.

This chain links TRBV4-1 with TRBJ2-7; D perhaps matches TRBD2 (5 bases). Germline V lookup: CDR1 MGHRA, CDR2 YSYEKL. The ends were cut back, 4 bases at V and 3 bases at J, with 10 bases in the middle. The CDR3 consists of 13 residues. The CDR3 protein is CASSRGSIYEQYF. As DNA, the CDR3 is TGCGCCAGCAGCCGCGGGTCAATCTACGAGCAGTACTTC.

The table lists this clone with many counts. V is TRBV27 and J is TRBJ2-7; D ambiguous. CDR1 is MNHEY, CDR2 SMNVEV, per germline (reference sequence). Trimming removed 2 bases at V and 3 bases at J, with 17 bases between. The CDR3 extends over 16 amino acids. The CDR3 is CASSLTPPLTLYEQYF. CDR3 DNA sequence: TGTGCCAGCAGTTTAACTCCTCCCCTAACCCTCTACGAGCAGTACTTC.

V gene TRBV7-3 combines with J gene TRBJ2-5, with a tentative D call TRBD2 (6 bases). Between the trimmed V and J ends, which lost 5 bases and 1 base, there was a span of 20 bases. The CDR3 runs 17 residues. Germline V gene data show CDR1 as SGHTA and CDR2 as FQGTGA. The CDR3 loop is CASSRLTGDRFQETQYF. The CDR3 DNA follows: TGTGCCAGCAGCCGACTAACGGGGGATAGATTCCAAGAGACCCAGTACTTC.

This chain uses TRBV14 with TRBJ1-5; TRBD1 is a possible D gene (5 bases). V was shortened by 3 bases and J by 2 bases, with 17 bases between the two germline ends. The V gene's germline CDR1 is SGHDN and CDR2 FVKESK. The CDR3 totals 17 residues. For the CDR3, the DNA is TGTGCCAGCAGCCATAAGAGACAGAGTCTTTGCAATCAGCCCCAGCATTTT. Translated, it gives CASSHKRQSLCNQPQHF.

This clone has a handful of counts. The V call is TRBV5-6, the J call TRBJ2-2; no clear D. The CDR3 extends over 13 amino acids. Looked up from germline, CDR1 is SGHDT and CDR2 is YYEEEE. Trimming cost V 2 bases and J 6 bases, with 8 bases left between them. The CDR3 nucleotides read TGTGCCAGCAGCTTCGGTTATTCCGGGGAGCTGTTTTTT. Its translation is CASSFGYSGELFF. Combining the CDR3 with reference TRBV5-6 and TRBJ2-2 gives the whole variable domain DAGVTQSPTHLIKTRGQQVTLRCSPKSGHDTVSWYQQALGQGPQFIFQYYEEEERQRGNFPDRFSGHQFPNYSSELNVNALLLGDSALYLCASSFGYSGELFFGEGSRLTVL.

V usage is TRBV18 and J usage is TRBJ2-5; possibly TRBD1 for D (6 bases). V lost 3 bases and J lost 5, with 25 bases in between. The CDR3 consists of 18 residues. CDR1 is KGHSH and CDR2 is LQKENI in the germline V gene. CDR3 amino acids: CASSPGVSGEPAMETQYF. The CDR3 DNA reads as TGTGCCAGCTCACCGGGCGTATCAGGGGAACCTGCCATGGAGACCCAGTACTTC.

The chain has TRBV9 and TRBJ2-7, with 11 positions matching TRBD1. The CDR3 is 15 residues long. The germline V gene has CDR1 SGDLS and CDR2 YYNGEE. The V and J ends lost 3 bases and 5 bases, in that order; junction bases with no gene match: 7. CDR3 DNA sequence: TGTGCCAGCAGCGCCTGGACAGGGGGCATAGACGAGCAGTACTTC. This codes for CASSAWTGGIDEQYF.

J is TRBJ1-1 and V is TRBV4-1, with D possibly TRBD1 on 6 matching bases. From germline, CDR1 is MGHRA and CDR2 YSYEKL. The CDR3 has 14 amino acids. Deletions cut 6 bases from V and 1 base from J, with 12 bases between. CDR3 residues: CASRPSDRNTEAFF. As DNA, the CDR3 is TGCGCCAGCAGACCCTCGGACAGGAACACTGAAGCTTTCTTT.

This chain joins TRBV13 and TRBJ1-2; 7 nucleotides line up with TRBD1. Losses at the gene ends were 4 bases for V and 2 bases for J; bases not matched to a gene: 4. The CDR3 contains 14 residues. Germline lookup yields CDR1 PRHDT and CDR2 FYEKMQ (reference sequence). The CDR3 spells CASSSWDSNYGYTF. In nucleotides, the CDR3 is TGTGCCAGCAGCTCCTGGGACAGCAACTATGGCTACACCTTC.

The V call is TRBV10-3, the J call TRBJ1-2; 10 bases line up with TRBD1. The ends lost 0 bases at V and 4 bases at J; junction bases unmatched: 2. The length of the CDR3 is 15 residues. Per germline, CDR1 ENHRY and CDR2 SYGVKD. The CDR3 loop reads CAISESGTGAYGYTF. The CDR3 DNA is TGTGCCATCAGTGAGTCGGGGACAGGGGCCTATGGCTACACCTTC.

The rearrangement joins TRBV2 to TRBJ1-5; D is ambiguous. The germline V gene encodes CDR1 SNHLY and CDR2 FYNNEI. The CDR3 has 13 amino acids. The V and J ends lost 5 bases and 4 bases respectively, with 9 bases between them. The CDR3 protein is CASSNNMNQPQHF. CDR3 bases: TGTGCCAGCAGTAACAACATGAATCAGCCCCAGCATTTT.

The chain combines TRBV7-2 with TRBJ1-2; TRBD1 aligns across 7 bases. Per the germline V gene, CDR1 is SGHTA and CDR2 is FQGNSA. The CDR3 runs 14 residues. With V trimmed by 3 bases and J by 6 bases, 7 bases remained unmatched. CDR3 in DNA: TGTGCCAGCAGCTTCTGGACAGGAGGTAATGGCTACACCTTC. Its translation: CASSFWTGGNGYTF.

This clone was seen more than once but under ten times. The chain carries TRBV4-1 and TRBJ2-1; TRBD2 agrees at 10 bases. Looked up from germline, CDR1 is MGHRA and CDR2 is YSYEKL. J lost 5 bases, V lost 1 base, and 11 bases had no gene match. The CDR3 contains 18 residues. As DNA, the CDR3 is TGCGCCAGCAGCCAAGCACTAGCTAGCGGGGGAGATAACAATGAGCAGTTCTTC. Its translation: CASSQALASGGDNNEQFF.

The rearrangement joins TRBV15 to TRBJ2-3, with D possibly TRBD2 on 5 matching bases. Germline V gene data show CDR1 as LNHNV and CDR2 as YYDKDF (reference sequence). With 6 bases removed from V and 2 bases from J, the gap between germline ends came to 12 bases. There are 14 residues in the CDR3. CDR3 in amino acids: CATRMGGPTDTQYF. The CDR3 DNA sequence: TGTGCCACCAGGATGGGCGGGCCCACAGATACGCAGTATTTT. Looking up the rest from reference TRBV15 and TRBJ2-3 gives the full variable domain: DAMVIQNPRYQVTQFGKPVTLSCSQTLNHNVMYWYQQKSSQAPKLLFHYYDKDFNNEADTPDNFQSRRPNTSFCFLDIRSPGLGDTAMYLCATRMGGPTDTQYFGPGTRLTVL.

The rearrangement uses TRBV27 and TRBJ2-7, with 9 bases matching TRBD2. Losses at the gene ends were 6 bases for V and 3 bases for J; bases not matched to a gene: 9. Germline values: CDR1 MNHEY, CDR2 SMNVEV (reference sequence). This CDR3 spans 15 amino acids. CDR3 loop: CASSLSGGNHYEQYF. The CDR3 coding sequence is TGTGCCAGCAGCCTTAGCGGGGGTAACCACTACGAGCAGTACTTC.

J is TRBJ1-1 and V is TRBV7-6, with a weak D call TRBD1 (6 bases). V lost 0 bases and J lost 1, with 12 bases in between. Germline V gene data show CDR1 as SGHVS and CDR2 as FNYEAQ. The CDR3 sequence is 16 residues long. CDR3 residues: CASSLAPGQRNTEAFF. CDR3 coding DNA: TGTGCCAGCAGCTTAGCGCCGGGACAAAGGAACACTGAAGCTTTCTTT.

The rearrangement uses TRBV7-9 and TRBJ2-2, with D maybe TRBD1 (6 bases). V was pared by 6 bases and J by 4 bases, with 12 bases between. Germline V gene data show CDR1 as SEHNR and CDR2 as FQNEAQ (reference sequence). The CDR3 consists of 14 residues. CDR3 amino acids: CASRSQGFTGELFF. The CDR3 coding sequence is TGTGCCAGCAGGTCACAGGGCTTCACCGGGGAGCTGTTTTTT.

The chain recombines TRBV10-2 with TRBJ2-7; D is unresolved. CDR1 is WSHSY and CDR2 is SAAADI in the germline V gene. This CDR3 has 12 residues. Deletions cut 8 bases from V and 0 bases from J, with 8 bases between. CDR3 region: CASQVSSYEQYF. CDR3 in DNA: TGCGCCAGCCAGGTCAGCTCCTACGAGCAGTACTTC.

This chain joins TRBV7-2 and TRBJ2-7; D not certain. Germline CDR1 reads SGHTA; CDR2 reads FQGNSA. V shed 1 base and J shed 3 bases, with 7 bases lying between them. CDR3 length: 13 residues. The CDR3 region is CASSLVRVYEQYF. The CDR3, as DNA: TGTGCCAGCAGCTTAGTGAGAGTCTACGAGCAGTACTTC.

The genes are TRBV7-9 and TRBJ1-2, with unresolved D. Between the trimmed V and J ends, which lost 5 bases and 5 bases, there was a span of 12 bases. Germline V lookup: CDR1 SEHNR, CDR2 FQNEAQ (reference sequence). The CDR3 is 13 residues long. CDR3 sequence: CASSPSAGYGYTF. The CDR3 DNA reads as TGTGCCAGCAGCCCCTCGGCGGGATATGGCTACACCTTC.

This clone was observed a single time. This chain uses TRBV25-1 with TRBJ1-5; D gene ambiguous. The CDR3 extends over 14 amino acids. CDR1 is MGHDK and CDR2 is SYGVNS in the germline V gene. The ends were cut back, 1 base at V and 4 bases at J, with 8 bases in the middle. CDR3 sequence reads: CASSELGMNQPQHF. The CDR3 DNA reads TGTGCCAGCAGTGAATTGGGCATGAATCAGCCCCAGCATTTT.

In its sample, this clone was seen once. The chain links TRBV4-3 to TRBJ2-3, with D unresolved. Looked up from germline, CDR1 is LGHNA and CDR2 is YSLEER. Trimming stripped 2 bases from V and 0 bases from J, with 12 bases between. The CDR3 loop spans 16 amino acids. CDR3 nucleotide sequence: TGCGCCAGCAGCCAAAAGCCGCGGAGTAGCACAGATACGCAGTATTTT. This translates into CASSQKPRSSTDTQYF.

The chain links TRBV6-5 to TRBJ2-1; D call uncertain. The V end lost 2 bases, the J end lost 6 bases, and 17 bases lay between the germline ends. Germline V CDR1 and CDR2: MNHEY, SVGAGI. The CDR3 consists of 16 residues. The CDR3 DNA follows: TGTGCCAGCAGTTACGAGGCAAATTATATGGGCAATGAGCAGTTCTTC. This encodes CASSYEANYMGNEQFF.

This clone was seen only a few times. The V gene is TRBV19, the J gene TRBJ2-5; D possibly corresponds to TRBD1 (5 bases). Germline V CDR1 and CDR2: LNHDA, SQIVND (reference sequence). V dropped 3 bases and J dropped 4 bases, with 18 bases sitting between them. This CDR3 comprises 16 residues. This chain's CDR3 is CASSIDQGSGRETQYF. The CDR3 coding sequence is TGTGCCAGTAGTATCGACCAGGGTAGTGGGCGAGAGACCCAGTACTTC.

The chain employs TRBV28 and TRBJ1-2; D not resolved. The germline CDR1 and CDR2 sequences are MDHEN and SYDVKM. V gave up 2 bases and J gave up 4 bases, with 5 bases separating them. This CDR3 comprises 12 residues. For the CDR3, the DNA is TGTGCCAGCAGTTTACGTCCCTATGGCTACACCTTC. Translated: CASSLRPYGYTF.

The chain couples TRBV27 to TRBJ2-7, with a weak D call TRBD2 (7 bases). V lost 5 bases and J 7 bases, leaving 24 bases between the germline ends. The CDR3 spans 16 residues. Germline CDR1 and CDR2: MNHEY and SMNVEV (reference sequence). The CDR3 nucleotides read TGTGCCAGCAGTACGCCAATCCGCCAGGGGCGGGGGGAGCAGTACTTC. This sequence encodes CASSTPIRQGRGEQYF.

The gene calls are TRBV5-1 and TRBJ2-1, with D possibly TRBD2 on 6 matching bases. The CDR3 contains 15 residues. Germline V gene data show CDR1 as SGHRS and CDR2 as YFSETQ. With 0 bases removed from V and 7 bases from J, the gap between germline ends came to 14 bases. The CDR3 protein is CASSLGDWGRNEQFF. In DNA form, the CDR3 reads TGCGCCAGCAGCTTGGGGGACTGGGGGAGGAATGAGCAGTTCTTC. The whole variable domain, filled in from reference TRBV5-1 and TRBJ2-1, reads KAGVTQTPRYLIKTRGQQVTLSCSPISGHRSVSWYQQTPGQGLQFLFEYFSETQRNKGNFPGRFSGRQFSNSRSEMNVSTLELGDSALYLCASSLGDWGRNEQFFGPGTRLTVL.

The chain links TRBV19 to TRBJ1-2; D gene ambiguous. CDR1 and CDR2 (germline): LNHDA, SQIVND (reference sequence). The germline V and J ends were trimmed by 6 bases and 7 bases, with 12 bases remaining between them. The CDR3 extends over 12 amino acids. The CDR3 region has the DNA TGTGCCAGTAGCGGAAGGAGGGCTGGCTACACCTTC. Protein: CASSGRRAGYTF.

The sample holds a few counts of this clone. The genes are TRBV4-2 and TRBJ1-4; 9 bases fit TRBD1. This CDR3 region has 17 residues. Trimming took 1 base from V and 8 from J; bases not matched to a gene: 11. CDR1 LGHNA and CDR2 YNFKEQ come from the germline V gene. CDR3 DNA: TGTGCCAGCAGCCAAGGAGTGGGGAACAGGGGGCGGGAAAAACTGTTTTTT. It translates to CASSQGVGNRGREKLFF.

V and J are TRBV19 and TRBJ1-2; TRBD1 is a possible D gene (5 bases). Looked up from germline, CDR1 is LNHDA and CDR2 is SQIVND (reference sequence). The CDR3 is made up of 13 amino acids. V shed 5 bases and J shed 3 bases, with 10 bases lying between them. CDR3 in amino acids: CASSPRGDYGYTF. CDR3 coding DNA: TGTGCCAGTAGTCCAAGGGGTGACTATGGCTACACCTTC. The whole variable domain, filled in from reference TRBV19 and TRBJ1-2, reads DGGITQSPKYLFRKEGQNVTLSCEQNLNHDAMYWYRQDPGQGLRLIYYSQIVNDFQKGDIAEGYSVSREKKESFPLTVTSAQKNPTAFYLCASSPRGDYGYTFGSGTRLTVV.